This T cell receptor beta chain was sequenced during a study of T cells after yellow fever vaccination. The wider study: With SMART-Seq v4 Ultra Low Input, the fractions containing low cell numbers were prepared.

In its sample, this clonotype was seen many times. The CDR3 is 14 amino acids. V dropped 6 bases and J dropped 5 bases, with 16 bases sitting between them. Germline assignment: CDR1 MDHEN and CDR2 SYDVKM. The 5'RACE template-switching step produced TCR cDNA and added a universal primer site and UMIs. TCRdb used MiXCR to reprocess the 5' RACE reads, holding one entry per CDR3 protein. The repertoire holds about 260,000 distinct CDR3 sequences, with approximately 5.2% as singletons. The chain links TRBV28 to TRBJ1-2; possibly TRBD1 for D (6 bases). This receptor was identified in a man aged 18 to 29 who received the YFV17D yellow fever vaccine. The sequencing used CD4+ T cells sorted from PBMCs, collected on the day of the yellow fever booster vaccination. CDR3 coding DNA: TGTGCCAGCAGGGAGCGGACAGTACGGTATGGCTACACCTTC. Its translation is CASRERTVRYGYTF.